This T cell receptor (beta chain) was identified in a study of cytomegalovirus exposure and HLA in healthy donors. CDR3 length: 15 amino acids. PCR amplification relied on 60 Vbeta primers (plus 13 Jbeta primers). Profiled with immunoSEQ multiplex PCR; TCRdb holds only in-frame clones, not every one. This sample carries 95,000 to 120,000 clones, over 65% of them seen once, and the ten largest clones take 3.5% to 5%. This clone was detected only a few times. The sample consisted of PBMCs. The chain combines TRBV21-1 with TRBJ1-4. TRBV21-1 is shown as a pseudogene. This clonotype was sampled from a woman aged 40 to 50 in good health and CMV-seropositive. CDR3 nucleotides: TGTGCCAGCAGCAAATGGGAGGGGATTTTTGAAAAACTGTTTTTT. Protein product: CASSKWEGIFEKLFF.